The T cell receptor beta chain under discussion was sequenced for a study of blood T cell repertoires in COVID-19. Overall study: Donors in the United States, Italy and Spain gave samples during acute or convalescent COVID-19. The analysed material was cDNA or gDNA that came from T cells, B-cell-depleted T cells, or PBMCs.

How the authors handled the data: Estimation of nucleated cell counts relied on the amplification of reference gene primers. Data came from immunoSEQ multiplex PCR; TCRdb stores just in-frame clones and leaves some out. V and J calls and clone size are given by that table; D and trimming were obtained from the DNA. The sample holds about 170,000 clones; around 83% are singletons and the top ten take 7% to 8%. The germline V gene encodes CDR1 MNHEY and CDR2 SMNVEV (reference sequence). Trimming left V 5 bases short and J 10 bases short, with 23 bases between. This CDR3 is built from 15 residues. The sequencing input was peripheral blood. The V and J genes are TRBV27 and TRBJ2-5; D may be TRBD1 (6 bases). This receptor was obtained from a woman older than 75 in a cohort sampled during active or convalescent COVID-19. CDR3 amino acids: CASSKHGQGPKGQYF. The CDR3 nucleotides read TGTGCCAGCAGTAAACATGGGCAGGGGCCAAAAGGCCAGTACTTC.